Listed here are 23 T cell receptor beta chains from one sample, sequenced in a study of shared clonotypes between healthy human individuals. Terminally differentiated effector memory CD45RA+ cells were excluded by CCR7 positive selection of CD45RO-negative cells. Sequenced by immunoSEQ multiplex PCR; TCRdb stores in-frame clones only, minus some. This table has 550,000 to 600,000 clones, 95% to 98% appearing once. The sequenced sample was naive CD8+ T cells sorted from blood. Every receptor here comes from a man younger than 40 in good health.

The J gene is TRBJ2-1, the V gene TRBV6-5; 8 bases line up with TRBD2. Trimming removed 5 bases from V and 4 bases from J; junction bases left unmatched: 7. Per germline, CDR1 MNHEY and CDR2 SVGAGI. The CDR3 sequence is 15 residues long. The CDR3 protein is CASSPGLEGYNEQFF. The CDR3 DNA is TGTGCCAGCAGTCCGGGACTAGAAGGTTACAATGAGCAGTTCTTC.

The gene calls are TRBV28 and TRBJ1-1; unclear D gene. This CDR3 comprises 11 residues. The V gene lost 3 bases and the J gene lost 4 bases, with 3 bases spanning the gap. The germline V gene encodes CDR1 MDHEN and CDR2 SYDVKM. The CDR3 protein is CASSFSTEAFF. CDR3 in DNA: TGTGCCAGCAGTTTTTCCACTGAAGCTTTCTTT.

The chain couples TRBV2 to TRBJ2-7; D not certain. CDR3 length: 12 residues. Trimming left V 5 bases short and J 5 bases short, with 10 bases between. CDR1 and CDR2 from the germline V gene are SNHLY and FYNNEI. The CDR3 reads CASSSLGDEQYF. The CDR3 DNA reads as TGTGCCAGCAGTTCGTTGGGCGACGAGCAGTACTTC.

The CDR3 sequence: CASTRLVNGEQFF. The CDR3 nucleotides are TGTGCCAGCACCAGACTAGTCAACGGTGAGCAGTTCTTC. The chain uses TRBV25-1 and TRBJ2-1, with D possibly matching TRBD2 (6 bases). The germline CDR1 and CDR2 sequences are MGHDK and SYGVNS. Trimming removed 7 bases at V and 9 bases at J, with 16 bases between. This CDR3 contains 13 residues. The variable domain in full, completed from reference TRBV25-1 and TRBJ2-1, reads EADIYQTPRYLVIGTGKKITLECSQTMGHDKMYWYQQDPGMELHLIHYSYGVNSTEKGDLSSESTVSRIRTEHFPLTLESARPSHTSQYLCASTRLVNGEQFFGPGTRLTVL.

The chain combines TRBV9 with TRBJ2-7, with D possibly TRBD1 on 6 matching bases. The CDR3 length is 15 residues. CDR1 SGDLS and CDR2 YYNGEE come from the germline V gene. V lost 2 bases to trimming and J lost 2 bases, with 14 bases between them. CDR3: CASSVGQFDPYEQYF. For the CDR3, the DNA is TGTGCCAGCAGCGTGGGACAATTCGATCCCTACGAGCAGTACTTC.

This clone appeared a single time. The chain links TRBV9 to TRBJ1-2; D remains unclear. This CDR3 has 15 amino acids. V was cut by 4 bases and J by 0 bases, with 13 bases left in between. The germline V gene encodes CDR1 SGDLS and CDR2 YYNGEE. The CDR3 sequence: CASSSLRGANYGYTF. For the CDR3, the DNA is TGTGCCAGCAGCTCCCTCCGGGGAGCTAACTATGGCTACACCTTC.

The chain recombines TRBV10-1 with TRBJ2-2, with 11 positions matching TRBD2. Germline V gene data show CDR1 as WNHNN and CDR2 as SYGVQD (reference sequence). The CDR3 has 18 residues. With V trimmed by 1 base and J by 0 bases, 4 bases remained unmatched. The DNA of the CDR3 is TGCGCCAGCAGTGAGTTGGCTAGCGGGAGGCCGAACACCGGGGAGCTGTTTTTT. Translated: CASSELASGRPNTGELFF.

Turning to this clone: This sample also contains other DNA sequences that code for the same CDR3. The CDR3 coding sequence is TGCAGCGTTGAAGGCAGGGGTTACGAGCAGTACTTC. Its translation: CSVEGRGYEQYF. V gene TRBV29-1 combines with J gene TRBJ2-7; TRBD1 might be the D (6 bases). CDR3 length: 12 residues. Trimming removed 1 base from V and 4 bases from J, with 8 bases in between. Germline V lookup: CDR1 SQVTM, CDR2 ANQGSEA.

The chain uses TRBV7-9 and TRBJ2-1; TRBD2 agrees at 10 bases. The CDR3 sequence is 15 residues long. Germline V CDR1 and CDR2: SEHNR, FQNEAQ (reference sequence). After removal of 4 bases from V and 8 bases from J, the junction contained 8 bases not matched to a gene. DNA for the CDR3: TGTGCCAGCAGCTGGACGCCTAGCGGGAGTGATGAGCAGTTCTTC. It translates to CASSWTPSGSDEQFF.

This rearrangement joins TRBV2 to TRBJ2-2; D not resolved. Germline V CDR1 and CDR2: SNHLY, FYNNEI. The CDR3 totals 13 residues. Trimming took 2 bases from V and 5 from J, leaving 6 bases between them. This CDR3 reads CASSESSTGELFF. CDR3 coding DNA: TGTGCCAGCAGTGAATCGTCAACCGGGGAGCTGTTTTTT.

This sequence joins TRBV7-8 and TRBJ2-1; D uncertain. Trimming stripped 1 base from V and 4 bases from J, with 20 bases between. Germline CDR1 is SGHVS and CDR2 is FQNEAQ. The CDR3 length is 18 residues. The CDR3 nucleotides are TGTGCCAGCAGCTTAGGGCTGCGACGAGCGAGAATATACAATGAGCAGTTCTTC. Its protein product is CASSLGLRRARIYNEQFF.

This clone was seen just once. The gene calls are TRBV7-9 and TRBJ2-7; 8 bases align to TRBD1. Germline values: CDR1 SEHNR, CDR2 FQNEAQ (reference sequence). The CDR3 runs to 18 residues. V was pared by 5 bases and J by 0 bases, with 15 bases of the junction left unmatched. This CDR3 is CASSPLGTPGQASYEQYF. CDR3 DNA sequence: TGTGCCAGCAGCCCTCTTGGGACCCCGGGACAGGCCTCCTACGAGCAGTACTTC.

The chain couples TRBV19 to TRBJ2-7, with 10 positions matching TRBD1. The V segment lost 6 bases and the J segment 3 bases; nucleotides outside the gene matches: 5. The CDR3 length is 14 residues. Germline CDR1 is LNHDA and CDR2 is SQIVND (reference sequence). CDR3 sequence (DNA): TGTGCCAGTAGCCGAAGGACAGGGGGCTACGAGCAGTACTTC. It encodes CASSRRTGGYEQYF.

This chain connects TRBV4-1 to TRBJ2-7; 11 bases fit TRBD2. CDR3 length equals 15 residues. J lost 4 bases, V lost 2 bases, and 4 bases had no gene match. CDR1 is MGHRA and CDR2 is YSYEKL in the germline V gene. CDR3 residues: CASSQTSGSRYEQYF. DNA of the CDR3: TGCGCCAGCAGCCAAACTAGCGGGAGTCGGTACGAGCAGTACTTC.

The chain carries TRBV27 and TRBJ2-3; the match to TRBD2 covers 12 bases. V lost 3 bases to trimming and J lost 6 bases; unmatched junction nucleotides: 7. The length of the CDR3 is 16 residues. Germline V CDR1 and CDR2: MNHEY, SMNVEV (reference sequence). The CDR3 DNA follows: TGTGCCAGCAGTTTGACTAGCGGGAGCCCTACCGATACGCAGTATTTT. This gives the protein CASSLTSGSPTDTQYF.

This chain uses TRBV9 with TRBJ2-1; D is perhaps TRBD2 (6 bases). Germline V CDR1 and CDR2: SGDLS, YYNGEE. Deletions cut 7 bases from V and 3 bases from J, with 14 bases between. CDR3 size: 14 residues. This chain's CDR3 is CASVWGEFYNEQFF. The CDR3 nucleotides are TGTGCCAGCGTTTGGGGGGAGTTCTACAATGAGCAGTTCTTC.

This sequence joins TRBV5-1 and TRBJ2-1, with 8 bases lining up with TRBD2. V gave up 2 bases and J gave up 8 bases; unmatched junction bases: 3. Germline values: CDR1 SGHRS, CDR2 YFSETQ. The CDR3 totals 13 residues. This chain's CDR3 is CASSFGRADEQFF. The CDR3 DNA reads TGCGCCAGCAGCTTCGGGAGGGCTGATGAGCAGTTCTTC.

The chain couples TRBV25-1 to TRBJ2-1, with 9 bases fitting TRBD1. CDR1 is MGHDK and CDR2 is SYGVNS in the germline V gene. The CDR3 has 16 amino acids. Trimming removed 4 bases from V and 9 bases from J; junction bases left unmatched: 13. The DNA of the CDR3 is TGTGCCAGCAGTGTCCCGACAGGGGGGACCTCGGCTGAGCAGTTCTTC. Translating it yields CASSVPTGGTSAEQFF.

This CDR3 reads CASSPVGGTGELFF. CDR3 in DNA: TGTGCCAGCTCCCCAGTCGGGGGAACCGGGGAGCTGTTTTTT. This rearrangement joins TRBV7-6 to TRBJ2-2; D might be TRBD2 (6 bases). The CDR3 length is 14 residues. V was shortened by 8 bases and J by 5 bases, with 15 bases between the two germline ends. CDR1 SGHVS and CDR2 FNYEAQ come from the germline V gene.

This chain uses TRBV19 with TRBJ2-7; D is ambiguous. Germline V CDR1 and CDR2: LNHDA, SQIVND (reference sequence). The CDR3 runs 14 residues. Trimming cost V 6 bases and J 3 bases, with 15 bases left between them. The CDR3 here is CASSPSLGRYEQYF. CDR3 sequence (DNA): TGTGCCAGTAGCCCCAGTCTAGGGCGCTACGAGCAGTACTTC.

This clone was detected once. V and J are TRBV5-1 and TRBJ2-1, with 15 positions matching TRBD2. The CDR3 has 17 amino acids. The V and J ends lost 4 bases and 4 bases, in that order; junction bases with no gene match: 6. The V gene's germline CDR1 is SGHRS and CDR2 YFSETQ. CDR3 in amino acids: CASSPGTSGRRYNEQFF. The CDR3 coding sequence is TGCGCCAGCAGCCCCGGGACTAGCGGGAGGAGGTACAATGAGCAGTTCTTC.

This chain uses TRBV25-1 with TRBJ2-3; 8 bases line up with TRBD2. This CDR3 has 15 amino acids. Losses at the gene ends were 6 bases for V and 4 bases for J; bases not matched to a gene: 9. CDR1 is MGHDK and CDR2 is SYGVNS in the germline V gene. The CDR3 DNA reads as TGTGCCAGCAGGGAGTATGCGGGAGGTCCAGATACGCAGTATTTT. Its protein is CASREYAGGPDTQYF. Complete variable domain (other parts from reference TRBV25-1 and TRBJ2-3): EADIYQTPRYLVIGTGKKITLECSQTMGHDKMYWYQQDPGMELHLIHYSYGVNSTEKGDLSSESTVSRIRTEHFPLTLESARPSHTSQYLCASREYAGGPDTQYFGPGTRLTVL.

The V and J genes are TRBV9 and TRBJ2-7, with D possibly being TRBD1 (6 bases). Per the germline V gene, CDR1 is SGDLS and CDR2 is YYNGEE. The CDR3 loop spans 15 amino acids. V was cut by 4 bases and J by 1 base, with 15 bases left in between. The CDR3 here is CASSPRQESSYEQYF. Written as DNA, the CDR3 is TGTGCCAGCAGCCCGCGACAGGAGTCTTCCTACGAGCAGTACTTC.